What follows describes a single T cell receptor beta chain. The record originates from a study of cytomegalovirus exposure and HLA in healthy donors. 13 Jbeta primers and 60 Vbeta primers were used for the PCR. TCRdb's copy holds only in-frame clones and misses some; the assay was immunoSEQ multiplex PCR. Recorded for this sample: roughly 62,000 clones. V lost 1 base, J lost 0 bases, and 3 bases lay in between. Germline CDR1 reads SGHTA; CDR2 reads FQGTGA. The CDR3 is made up of 13 amino acids. This TCR was recovered from a male donor in good health and CMV-seronegative. The specimen was PBMCs. The rearrangement joins TRBV7-3 to TRBJ1-1; D gene uncertain. CDR3: CASSLSMNTEAFF. The DNA of the CDR3 is TGTGCCAGCAGCTTAAGTATGAACACTGAAGCTTTCTTT.